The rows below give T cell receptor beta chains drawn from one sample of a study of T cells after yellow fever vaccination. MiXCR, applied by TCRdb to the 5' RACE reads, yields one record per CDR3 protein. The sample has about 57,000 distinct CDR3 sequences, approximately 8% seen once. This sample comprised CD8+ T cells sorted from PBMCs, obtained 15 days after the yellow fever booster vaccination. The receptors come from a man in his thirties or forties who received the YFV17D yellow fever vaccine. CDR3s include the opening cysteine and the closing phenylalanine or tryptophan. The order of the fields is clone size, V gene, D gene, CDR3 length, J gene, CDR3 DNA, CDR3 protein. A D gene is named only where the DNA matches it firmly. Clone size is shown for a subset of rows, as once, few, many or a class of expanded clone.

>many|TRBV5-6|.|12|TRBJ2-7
TGTGCCAGCAGCTTGTGGGGGCCCGAGCAGTACTTC
CASSLWGPEQYF
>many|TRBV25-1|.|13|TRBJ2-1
TGTGCCAGCACCGGGAGATCCTACAATGAGCAGTTCTTC
CASTGRSYNEQFF
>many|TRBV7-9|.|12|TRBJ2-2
TGTGCCAGCAGTCGTGGGGCCGGGGAGCTGTTTTTT
CASSRGAGELFF
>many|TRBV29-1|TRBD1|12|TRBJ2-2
TGCAGCATAATACAGGGGTCCGGGGAGCTGTTTTTT
CSIIQGSGELFF
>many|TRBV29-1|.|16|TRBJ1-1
TGCAGCGTTGAAGGGAGTGCAGGGTCCGTGAGGACTGAAGCTTTCTTT
CSVEGSAGSVRTEAFF
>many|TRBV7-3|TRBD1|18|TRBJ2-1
TGTGCCAGCAGCCCGCTAGCCCAACAGGGGTTGGGGTACAATGAGCAGTTCTTC
CASSPLAQQGLGYNEQFF
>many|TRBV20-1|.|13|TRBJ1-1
TGCAGTGCTAGGGAGGGGCGAGGCACTGAAGCTTTCTTT
CSAREGRGTEAFF
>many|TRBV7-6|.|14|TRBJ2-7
TGTGCCAGCAGCTTAACGGGGCAGGCTTACGAGCAGTACTTC
CASSLTGQAYEQYF
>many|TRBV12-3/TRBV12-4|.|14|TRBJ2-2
TGTGCCAGCAGTTTAAATGGGGGAACCGGGGAGCTGTTTTTT
CASSLNGGTGELFF
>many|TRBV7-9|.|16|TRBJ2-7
TGTGCCAGCAGCCACCTCCCACGCGGCGACTCCTACGAGCAGTACTTC
CASSHLPRGDSYEQYF
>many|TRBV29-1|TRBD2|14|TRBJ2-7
TGCAGCGTGATAGCGGGAGGACTTTCGGACGAGCAGTACTTC
CSVIAGGLSDEQYF
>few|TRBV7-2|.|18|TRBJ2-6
TGTGCCAGCAGCTGGGGACGCGTCTCGGGCCGTGGGGCCAACGTCCTGACTTTC
CASSWGRVSGRGANVLTF
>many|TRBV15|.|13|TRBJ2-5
TGTGCCACCAGCGCCGGGCGGGAAGAGACCCAGTACTTC
CATSAGREETQYF
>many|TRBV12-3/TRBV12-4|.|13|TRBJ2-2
TGTGCCAGCAGTTTCCCAGGGGACGGGGAGCTGTTTTTT
CASSFPGDGELFF
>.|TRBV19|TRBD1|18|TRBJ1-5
TGTGCCAGTAGTAGAGGTTCCAGGACAGGGGTCGGGAATCAGCCCCAGCATTTT
CASSRGSRTGVGNQPQHF
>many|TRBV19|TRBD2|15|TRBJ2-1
TGTGCCAGTAGTTGGACTAGCGGGAGTTACAATGAGCAGTTCTTC
CASSWTSGSYNEQFF
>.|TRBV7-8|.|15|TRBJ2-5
TGTGCCAGCAGCACGCCCCCGGGGCGGCAAGAGACCCAGTACTTC
CASSTPPGRQETQYF
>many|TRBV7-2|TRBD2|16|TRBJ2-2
TGTGCCAGCACCCAGCGGACTAGCGGGAGGGTGGGGGAGCTGTTTTTT
CASTQRTSGRVGELFF
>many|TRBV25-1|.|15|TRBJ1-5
TGTGCCAGCAGCCACGGATCTTATAGCAATCAGCCCCAGCATTTT
CASSHGSYSNQPQHF